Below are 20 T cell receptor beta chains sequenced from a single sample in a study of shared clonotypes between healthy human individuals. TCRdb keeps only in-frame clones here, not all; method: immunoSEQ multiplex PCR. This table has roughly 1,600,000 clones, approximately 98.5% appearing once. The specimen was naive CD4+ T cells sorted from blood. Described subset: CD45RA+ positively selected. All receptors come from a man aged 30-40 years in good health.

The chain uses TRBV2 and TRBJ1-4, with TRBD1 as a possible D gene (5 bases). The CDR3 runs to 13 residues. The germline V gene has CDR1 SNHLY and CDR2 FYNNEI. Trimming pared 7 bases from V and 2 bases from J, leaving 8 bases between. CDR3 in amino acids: CASKGRTNEKLFF. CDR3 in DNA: TGTGCCAGCAAGGGACGGACTAATGAAAAACTGTTTTTT.

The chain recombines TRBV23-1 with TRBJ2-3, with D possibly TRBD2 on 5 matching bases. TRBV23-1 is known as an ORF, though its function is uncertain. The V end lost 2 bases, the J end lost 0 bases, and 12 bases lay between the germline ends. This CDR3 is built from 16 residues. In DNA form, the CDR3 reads TGCGCCAGCAGTCAAACCTCCCGGGATAGCACAGATACGCAGTATTTT. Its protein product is CASSQTSRDSTDTQYF.

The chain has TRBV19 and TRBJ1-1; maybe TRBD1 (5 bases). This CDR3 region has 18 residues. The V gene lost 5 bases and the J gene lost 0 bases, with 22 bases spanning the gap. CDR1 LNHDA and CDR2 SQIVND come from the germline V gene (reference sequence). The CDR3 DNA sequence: TGTGCCAGTAGTCCACTCTCCACCAGGGTGGTCATGAACACTGAAGCTTTCTTT. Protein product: CASSPLSTRVVMNTEAFF.

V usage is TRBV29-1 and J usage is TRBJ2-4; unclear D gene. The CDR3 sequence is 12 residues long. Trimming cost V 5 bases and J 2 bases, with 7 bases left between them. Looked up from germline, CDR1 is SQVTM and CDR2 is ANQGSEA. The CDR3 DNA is TGCAGCGTTTTTGGTTCCAAAAACATTCAGTACTTC. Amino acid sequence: CSVFGSKNIQYF. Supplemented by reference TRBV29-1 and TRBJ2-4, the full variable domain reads SAVISQKPSRDICQRGTSLTIQCQVDSQVTMMFWYRQQPGQSLTLIATANQGSEATYESGFVIDKFPISRPNLTFSTLTVSNMSPEDSSIYLCSVFGSKNIQYFGAGTRLSVL.

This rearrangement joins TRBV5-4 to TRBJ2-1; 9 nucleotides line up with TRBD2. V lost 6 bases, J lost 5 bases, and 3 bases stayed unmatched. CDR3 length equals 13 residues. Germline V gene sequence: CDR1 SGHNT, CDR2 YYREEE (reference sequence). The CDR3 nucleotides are TGTGCCAGCACCTCTAGCGGGAACAATGAGCAGTTCTTC. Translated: CASTSSGNNEQFF.

The CDR3 nucleotides are TGTGCCAGTAGTACACTAAGGGATCAGCCCCAGCATTTT. This sequence encodes CASSTLRDQPQHF. The chain joins TRBV19 to TRBJ1-5, with D unclear. Germline V CDR1 and CDR2: LNHDA, SQIVND (reference sequence). The V and J ends lost 4 bases and 5 bases respectively, with 9 bases between them. This CDR3 has 13 amino acids.

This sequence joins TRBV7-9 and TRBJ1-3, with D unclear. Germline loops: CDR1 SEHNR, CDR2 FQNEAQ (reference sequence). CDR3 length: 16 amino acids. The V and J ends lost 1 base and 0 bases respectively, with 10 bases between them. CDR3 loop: CASSLEAGLSGNTIYF. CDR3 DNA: TGTGCCAGCAGCTTAGAAGCAGGACTCTCTGGAAACACCATATATTTT.

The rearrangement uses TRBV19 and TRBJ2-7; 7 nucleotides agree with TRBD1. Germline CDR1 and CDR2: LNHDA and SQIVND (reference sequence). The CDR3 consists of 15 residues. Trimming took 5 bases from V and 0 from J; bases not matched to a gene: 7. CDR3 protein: CASSVRDSSSYEQYF. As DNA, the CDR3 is TGTGCCAGTAGTGTACGGGACAGTTCCTCCTACGAGCAGTACTTC. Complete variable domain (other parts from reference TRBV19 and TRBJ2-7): DGGITQSPKYLFRKEGQNVTLSCEQNLNHDAMYWYRQDPGQGLRLIYYSQIVNDFQKGDIAEGYSVSREKKESFPLTVTSAQKNPTAFYLCASSVRDSSSYEQYFGPGTRLTVT.

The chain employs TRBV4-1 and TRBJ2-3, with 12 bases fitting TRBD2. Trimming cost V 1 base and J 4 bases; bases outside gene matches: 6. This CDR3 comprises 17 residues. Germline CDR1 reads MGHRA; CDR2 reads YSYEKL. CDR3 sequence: CASSQGLAGVVSDTQYF. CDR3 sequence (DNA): TGCGCCAGCAGCCAAGGACTAGCGGGAGTCGTCTCAGATACGCAGTATTTT.

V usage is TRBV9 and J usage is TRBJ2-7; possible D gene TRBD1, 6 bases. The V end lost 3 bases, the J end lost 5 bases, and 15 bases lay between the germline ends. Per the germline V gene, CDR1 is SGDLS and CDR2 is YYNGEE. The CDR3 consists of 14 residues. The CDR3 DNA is TGTGCCAGCAGCGCGGTAGGGGGAAGCGACGAGCAGTACTTC. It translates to CASSAVGGSDEQYF.

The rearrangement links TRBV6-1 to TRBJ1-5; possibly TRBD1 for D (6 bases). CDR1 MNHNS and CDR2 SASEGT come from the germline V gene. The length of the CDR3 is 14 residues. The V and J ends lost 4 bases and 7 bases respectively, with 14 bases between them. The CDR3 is CASSAQGTVQPQHF. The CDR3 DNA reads TGTGCCAGCAGTGCCCAGGGGACGGTACAGCCCCAGCATTTT.

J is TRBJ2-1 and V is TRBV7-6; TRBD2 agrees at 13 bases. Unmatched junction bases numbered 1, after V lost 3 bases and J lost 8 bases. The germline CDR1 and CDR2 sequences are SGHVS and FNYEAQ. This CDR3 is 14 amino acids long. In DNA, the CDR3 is TGTGCCAGCAGCTTGACTAGCGGGAGGCATGAGCAGTTCTTC. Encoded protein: CASSLTSGRHEQFF. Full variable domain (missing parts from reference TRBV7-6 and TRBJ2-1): GAGVSQSPRYKVTKRGQDVALRCDPISGHVSLYWYRQALGQGPEFLTYFNYEAQQDKSGLPNDRFSAERPEGSISTLTIQRTEQRDSAMYRCASSLTSGRHEQFFGPGTRLTVL.

The CDR3 loop is CASSLNGQGLSYEQYF. The CDR3 nucleotides read TGTGCCAGCAGCTTAAACGGACAGGGGCTCTCCTACGAGCAGTACTTC. The V and J genes are TRBV11-2 and TRBJ2-7, with 9 bases identical to TRBD1. The V segment lost 2 bases and the J segment 0 bases; nucleotides outside the gene matches: 5. The CDR3 totals 16 residues. The V gene's germline CDR1 is SGHAT and CDR2 FQNNGV.

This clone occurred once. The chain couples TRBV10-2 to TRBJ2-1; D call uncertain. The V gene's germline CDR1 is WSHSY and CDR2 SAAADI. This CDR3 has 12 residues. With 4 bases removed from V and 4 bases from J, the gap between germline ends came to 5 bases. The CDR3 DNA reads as TGCGCCAGCAGTGGGTCTTACAATGAGCAGTTCTTC. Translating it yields CASSGSYNEQFF.

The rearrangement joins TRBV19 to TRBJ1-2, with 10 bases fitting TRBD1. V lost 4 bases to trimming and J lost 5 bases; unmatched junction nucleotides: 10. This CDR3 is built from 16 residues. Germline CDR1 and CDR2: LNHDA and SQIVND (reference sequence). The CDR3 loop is CASSNAQTGGEYGYTF. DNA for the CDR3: TGTGCCAGTAGTAACGCCCAGACAGGGGGCGAGTATGGCTACACCTTC.

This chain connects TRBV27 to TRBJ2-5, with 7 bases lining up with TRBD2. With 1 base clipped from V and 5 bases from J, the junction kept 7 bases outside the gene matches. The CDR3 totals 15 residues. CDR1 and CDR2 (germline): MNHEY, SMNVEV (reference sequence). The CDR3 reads CASSLLGGWAETQYF. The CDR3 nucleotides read TGTGCCAGCAGTTTATTGGGGGGGTGGGCTGAGACCCAGTACTTC.

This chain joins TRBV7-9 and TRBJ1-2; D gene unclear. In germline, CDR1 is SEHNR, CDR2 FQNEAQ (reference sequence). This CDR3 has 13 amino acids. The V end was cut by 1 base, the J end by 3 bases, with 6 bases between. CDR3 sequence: CASSLEEDYGYTF. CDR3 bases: TGTGCCAGCAGCTTAGAGGAGGACTATGGCTACACCTTC. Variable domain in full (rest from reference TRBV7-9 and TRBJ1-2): DTGVSQNPRHKITKRGQNVTFRCDPISEHNRLYWYRQTLGQGPEFLTYFQNEAQLEKSRLLSDRFSAERPKGSFSTLEIQRTEQGDSAMYLCASSLEEDYGYTFGSGTRLTVV.

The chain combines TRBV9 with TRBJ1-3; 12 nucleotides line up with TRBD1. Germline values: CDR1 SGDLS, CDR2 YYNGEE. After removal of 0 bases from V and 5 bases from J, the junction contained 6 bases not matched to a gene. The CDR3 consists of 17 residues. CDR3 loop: CASSVDSGQGARNTIYF. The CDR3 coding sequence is TGTGCCAGCAGCGTAGATTCGGGACAGGGGGCTAGAAACACCATATATTTT.

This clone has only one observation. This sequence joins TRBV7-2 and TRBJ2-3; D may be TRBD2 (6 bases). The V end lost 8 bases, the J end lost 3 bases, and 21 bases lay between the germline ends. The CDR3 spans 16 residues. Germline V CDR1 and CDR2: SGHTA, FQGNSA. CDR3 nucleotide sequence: TGTGCCAGCGGCCGGGGAGGAGGGGACGTAACAGATACGCAGTATTTT. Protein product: CASGRGGGDVTDTQYF.

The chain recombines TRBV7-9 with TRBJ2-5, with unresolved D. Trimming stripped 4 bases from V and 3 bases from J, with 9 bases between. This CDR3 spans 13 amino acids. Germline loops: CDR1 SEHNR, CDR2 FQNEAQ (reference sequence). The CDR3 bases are TGTGCCAGCAGCTCGTTTAGTGAAGAGACCCAGTACTTC. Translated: CASSSFSEETQYF. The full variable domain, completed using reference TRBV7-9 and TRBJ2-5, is DTGVSQNPRHKITKRGQNVTFRCDPISEHNRLYWYRQTLGQGPEFLTYFQNEAQLEKSRLLSDRFSAERPKGSFSTLEIQRTEQGDSAMYLCASSSFSEETQYFGPGTRLLVL.